The entry below describes one T cell receptor (beta chain). Its antigen is unidentified. This PCR relied on a set of 60 Vbeta primers and 13 Jbeta primers. This table comes from immunoSEQ multiplex PCR, and its TCRdb copy is limited to in-frame clones, with some not included. The table lists around 140,000 clones, less than 85% of them singletons, with about 1.5% in the top ten. The source of the sample is a study of cytomegalovirus exposure and HLA in healthy donors. About the study: Roughly 180 million T cells yielded 100 million or so unique TCR beta sequences in earlier analysis.

V was clipped by 5 bases and J by 4 bases, with 18 bases between them. Germline V CDR1 and CDR2: LGHNT, FRNRAP. The CDR3 is 16 amino acids. Study results and caveats: High specificity and sensitivity for cytomegalovirus status were reported for the classifier.

The sequenced sample was PBMCs. The V call is TRBV12-5, the J call TRBJ2-1, with a tentative D call TRBD1 (5 bases). The TCR comes from a man aged 40-49 years in good health and CMV-seronegative. The DNA of the CDR3 is TGTGCTAGTGGTACTACGACAGCTGTCAGGTACAATGAGCAGTTCTTC. Translation: CASGTTTAVRYNEQFF.